These T cell receptor beta chains were read from a single sample in a study of chemoradiotherapy in HPV16-positive cancers. The repertoire was sequenced with immunoSEQ multiplex PCR; TCRdb's copy has only in-frame clones and lacks some. This sample has about 68,000 clones, with 85% to 90% found just once. The sequencing used blood, collected from a patient who underwent chemoradiotherapy. The receptors come from a human donor with HPV-associated anogenital cancer. Both conserved end residues are part of each CDR3. D genes are given only for firm matches. Clone size is given for some rows only: seen once, a few or many times, or a class if the clone is expanded.

v_gene,j_gene,abundance,d_gene,CDR3nt,CDR3aa
TRBV27,TRBJ1-3,few,TRBD1,TGTGCCAGCAGACAGGGGGCAGGAAACACCATATATTTT,CASRQGAGNTIYF
TRBV7-9,TRBJ1-5,NA,NA,TGTGCCAGCAACCGGGGGGGAGGCAATCAGCCCCAGCATTTT,CASNRGGGNQPQHF
TRBV7-7,TRBJ2-3,NA,NA,TGTGCCACGAGCCGCGGAGGGAAAGTCACAGATACGCAGTATTTT,CATSRGGKVTDTQYF
TRBV2,TRBJ2-1,once,TRBD2,TGTGCCATCCCTAGCGGGGGGGGTAACAATGAGCAGTTCTTC,CAIPSGGGNNEQFF
TRBV6-5,TRBJ1-2,NA,TRBD1,TGTGCCAGCAGATCGGGACAGGGGCGATTCTATGGCTACACCTTC,CASRSGQGRFYGYTF
TRBV6-1,TRBJ1-1,NA,NA,TGTGCCAGCAGTGAAGTTAGGGGAACTGAAGCTTTCTTT,CASSEVRGTEAFF
TRBV5-3,TRBJ1-1,NA,TRBD1,TGTGCCAGAAGCAGAGTATGGGGCCAGCCGGGACAGCGAAGGGAAGCTTTCTTT,CARSRVWGQPGQRREAFF
TRBV11-2,TRBJ2-7,NA,TRBD2,TGTGCCAGCAGTGCGCTAGCGGGCCTCTTCTACGAGCAGTACTTC,CASSALAGLFYEQYF
TRBV2,TRBJ1-1,few,TRBD1,TGTGCCAGCAGTGACGGGACAGGGAGTGTAGCTTTCTTT,CASSDGTGSVAFF
TRBV5-4,TRBJ1-1,NA,NA,TGTGCCAGCAGCTTTACAGGGAACACTGAAGCTTTCTTT,CASSFTGNTEAFF
TRBV29-1,TRBJ1-2,NA,NA,TGCAGCGTTGAAAACCAGGACGTCTATGGCTACACCTTC,CSVENQDVYGYTF
TRBV9,TRBJ2-1,NA,NA,TGTGCCAGCAGCGTAGCTCCCACTAGTTCTGAGCAGTTCTTC,CASSVAPTSSEQFF
TRBV11-2,TRBJ2-1,NA,TRBD2,TGTGCCAGCAGCTTATTACGCGGGAGGACCTACAATGAGCAGTTCTTC,CASSLLRGRTYNEQFF
TRBV9,TRBJ2-2,NA,TRBD2,TGTGCCAGCAGCGTAACTGGGAGGGACACCGGGGAGCTGTTTTTT,CASSVTGRDTGELFF
TRBV9,TRBJ2-1,NA,TRBD1,TGTGCCAGCAGCGTAGGACAGGGATCCTACAATGAGCAGTTCTTC,CASSVGQGSYNEQFF
TRBV5-4,TRBJ1-3,NA,NA,TGTGCCAGCAGATTTCAGGGGGGAAACACCATATATTTT,CASRFQGGNTIYF
TRBV6-1,TRBJ1-2,NA,NA,TGTGCCAGCAGTCCGGGGACCCCCGCGACCTTC,CASSPGTPATF
TRBV15,TRBJ2-3,NA,NA,TGTGCCACCAGCAGAGGGGACGGGAGTGGCACAGATACGCAGTATTTT,CATSRGDGSGTDTQYF
TRBV7-6,TRBJ1-4,NA,TRBD1,TGTGCCAGCAGACCGTCACAGGGGGATAATGAAAAACTGTTTTTT,CASRPSQGDNEKLFF
TRBV6-1,TRBJ1-1,NA,NA,TGTGCCAGCAGTGTTCTTTTCGGGTCAAGCGAGGCTTTCTTT,CASSVLFGSSEAFF
TRBV7-9,TRBJ1-3,few,NA,TGTGCCAGCAGCTTTTACAGTGTTTCTGGAAACACCATATATTTT,CASSFYSVSGNTIYF
TRBV6-5,TRBJ2-7,once,TRBD2,TGTGCCAGCAGCCCGACTAGCGGGAGCTACGAGCAGTACTTC,CASSPTSGSYEQYF
TRBV5-4,TRBJ2-3,NA,NA,TGTGCCAGCAGCTCGGGACCTACCGCCAGCACAGATACGCAGTATTTT,CASSSGPTASTDTQYF
TRBV19,TRBJ2-2,few,NA,TGTGCCAGCATAAGTCGGGTAACCTCGGAGCTGTTTTTT,CASISRVTSELFF
TRBV2,TRBJ2-2,NA,TRBD1,TGTGCCAGCACCCGGGACAGGGGGTTTACGCACACCGGGGAGCTGTTTTTT,CASTRDRGFTHTGELFF
TRBV30,TRBJ2-1,once,NA,TGTGCCTGGAGTGGTCAGGGTTATGAGCAGTTCTTC,CAWSGQGYEQFF
TRBV9,TRBJ1-5,once,NA,TGTGCCAGCAGCGGACCGGGTGGCAATCAGCCCCAGCATTTT,CASSGPGGNQPQHF
TRBV9,TRBJ2-1,NA,NA,TGTGCCAGCAGCGCACAAACAGGGCTTACCTACAATGAGCAGTTCTTC,CASSAQTGLTYNEQFF
TRBV5-4,TRBJ1-1,NA,NA,TGTGCCAGCAGCTTGGCTCAGAAGAACACTGAAGCTTTCTTT,CASSLAQKNTEAFF
TRBV19,TRBJ1-4,NA,NA,TGTGCCAGTAGTATAGGGCGGGGTTTGGATGAAAAACTGTTTTTT,CASSIGRGLDEKLFF
TRBV4-1,TRBJ1-3,few,NA,TGCGCCAGCAGCCAGTTCCGAGACTCCTCTGGAAACACCATATATTTT,CASSQFRDSSGNTIYF
TRBV4-1,TRBJ1-2,NA,TRBD1,TGCGCCAGCAGCTTAGGACAGGGGGCGGACGGCTACACCTTC,CASSLGQGADGYTF
TRBV7-2,TRBJ1-1,NA,NA,TGTGCCAGCAGCTTCGCTCTAGTGAACACTGAAGCTTTCTTT,CASSFALVNTEAFF
TRBV19,TRBJ1-4,NA,NA,TGTGCCAGTAGTACCCAGATTAATGAAAAACTGTTTTTT,CASSTQINEKLFF
TRBV19,TRBJ1-2,NA,NA,TGTGCCAGTAGCATGACAGGTCGTGGCTACACCTTC,CASSMTGRGYTF
TRBV14,TRBJ2-1,NA,NA,TGTGCCAGCAGCCAAGATCTCGGAGGGGACGAGCAGTTCTTC,CASSQDLGGDEQFF
TRBV29-1,TRBJ1-2,NA,NA,TGCAGCGTCTGGACAGAAGGTGGCTACACCTTC,CSVWTEGGYTF
TRBV6-5,TRBJ2-1,NA,TRBD2,TGTGCCAGCAGTATTTATAGCGGGGAGCAGTTCTTC,CASSIYSGEQFF
TRBV6-4,TRBJ2-3,NA,NA,TGTGCCAGCAGTGATACCGGGTGGGGCACAGATACGCAGTATTTT,CASSDTGWGTDTQYF
TRBV5-1,TRBJ2-2,NA,NA,TGCGCCAGCAGCCCGTTAGCTGGACTAAGGGGGTCATGGTGGCTGTTTTTT,CASSPLAGLRGSWWLFF
TRBV4-1,TRBJ1-1,few,NA,TGCGCCAGCAGCCAAGGGGAAGGGGGACCTGAAGCTTTCTTT,CASSQGEGGPEAFF
TRBV5-4,TRBJ2-7,NA,TRBD1,TGTGCCAGCAGCTTAAGGGGACAGGGGTACGAGCAGTACTTC,CASSLRGQGYEQYF
TRBV19,TRBJ1-5,NA,TRBD1,TGTGCCAGTAGTATTCGAGGGGGCGGGCAGCCCCAGCATTTT,CASSIRGGGQPQHF
TRBV18,TRBJ2-3,NA,NA,TGTGCCAGCTCACGCACAGGGAGTACAGATACGCAGTATTTT,CASSRTGSTDTQYF
TRBV18,TRBJ1-4,NA,NA,TGTGCCAGCTCACCCGAAATAGGGGTTGCAACTAATGAAAAACTGTTTTTT,CASSPEIGVATNEKLFF
TRBV7-9,TRBJ1-2,NA,TRBD1,TGTGCCAGCACCCTAGCAGGGGGACAGGGGGGATTTGGCTACACCTTC,CASTLAGGQGGFGYTF
TRBV28,TRBJ2-7,NA,TRBD1,TGTGCCAGCAGTTTATCAGGGGGTGACGAGCAGTACTTC,CASSLSGGDEQYF